Sequencing of this T cell receptor beta chain was carried out in a study of lymphopenia after photon versus proton radiotherapy. Study-level results: Proton therapy kept repertoires fairly stable, unlike photons, which gained effector/memory cells.

The CDR3 extends over 13 amino acids. Trimming pared 6 bases from V and 0 bases from J, leaving 8 bases between. Germline CDR1 is LNHDA and CDR2 is SQIVND (reference sequence). Repertoires were generated with immunoSEQ multiplex PCR, while TCRdb's copy carries only in-frame clones and drops some. Of 15,000 to 20,000 clones in the sample, approximately 90% were seen once. Notes on this clone: Its antigen is not known.

The source is a man in his sixties or seventies with pancreatic cancer. V is TRBV19 and J is TRBJ1-1, with a tentative D call TRBD1 (5 bases). Sequences were derived from peripheral blood, sampled from a patient treated with proton-based radiotherapy. The DNA of the CDR3 is TGTGCCAGTAGGGACAAAATGAACACTGAAGCTTTCTTT. Translating it yields CASRDKMNTEAFF.